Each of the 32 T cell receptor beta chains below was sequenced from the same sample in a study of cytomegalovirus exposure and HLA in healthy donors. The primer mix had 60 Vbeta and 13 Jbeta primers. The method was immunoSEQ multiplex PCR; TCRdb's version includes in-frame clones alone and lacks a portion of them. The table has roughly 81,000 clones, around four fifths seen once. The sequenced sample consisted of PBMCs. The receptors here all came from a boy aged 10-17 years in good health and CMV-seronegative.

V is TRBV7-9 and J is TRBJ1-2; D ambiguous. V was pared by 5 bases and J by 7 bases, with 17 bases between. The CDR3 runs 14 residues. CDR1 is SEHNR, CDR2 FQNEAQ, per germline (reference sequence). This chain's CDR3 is CASSPQPGLGGYTF. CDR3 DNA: TGTGCCAGCAGCCCGCAGCCAGGCCTGGGTGGCTACACCTTC.

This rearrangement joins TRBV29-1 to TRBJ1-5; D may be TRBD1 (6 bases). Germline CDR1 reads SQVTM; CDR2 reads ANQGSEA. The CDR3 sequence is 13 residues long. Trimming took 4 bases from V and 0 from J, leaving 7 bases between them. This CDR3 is CSVGTVSNQPQHF. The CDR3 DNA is TGCAGCGTTGGGACAGTTAGCAATCAGCCCCAGCATTTT. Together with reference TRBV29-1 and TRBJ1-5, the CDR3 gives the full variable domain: SAVISQKPSRDICQRGTSLTIQCQVDSQVTMMFWYRQQPGQSLTLIATANQGSEATYESGFVIDKFPISRPNLTFSTLTVSNMSPEDSSIYLCSVGTVSNQPQHFGDGTRLSIL.

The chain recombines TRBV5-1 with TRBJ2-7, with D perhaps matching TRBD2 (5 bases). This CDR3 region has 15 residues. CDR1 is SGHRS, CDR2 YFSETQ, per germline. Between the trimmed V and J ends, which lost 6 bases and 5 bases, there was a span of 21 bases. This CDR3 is CASNPSGSSLDEQYF. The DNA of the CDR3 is TGCGCCAGCAATCCATCGGGGAGTTCCTTGGACGAGCAGTACTTC.

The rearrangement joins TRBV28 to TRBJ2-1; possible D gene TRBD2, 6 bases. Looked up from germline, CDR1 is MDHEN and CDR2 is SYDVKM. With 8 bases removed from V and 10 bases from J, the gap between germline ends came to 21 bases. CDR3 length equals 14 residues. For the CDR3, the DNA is TGTGCCAGCTACCGATCGGGACTTCAATCCGAGCAGTTCTTC. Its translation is CASYRSGLQSEQFF.

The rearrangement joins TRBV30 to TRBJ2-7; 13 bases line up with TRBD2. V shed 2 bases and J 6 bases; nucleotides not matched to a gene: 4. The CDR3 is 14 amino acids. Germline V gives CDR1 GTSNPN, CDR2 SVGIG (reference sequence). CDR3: CAWSPGLAGAEQYF. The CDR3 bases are TGTGCCTGGAGTCCCGGACTAGCGGGAGCCGAGCAGTACTTC.

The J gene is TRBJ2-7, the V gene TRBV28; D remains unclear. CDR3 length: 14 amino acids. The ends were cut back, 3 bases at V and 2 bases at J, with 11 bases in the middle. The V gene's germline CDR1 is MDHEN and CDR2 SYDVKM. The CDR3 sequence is CASSFVRKPYEQYF. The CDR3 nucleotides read TGTGCCAGCAGTTTTGTGCGGAAACCCTACGAGCAGTACTTC.

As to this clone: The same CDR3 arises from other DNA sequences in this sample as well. In nucleotides, the CDR3 is TGTGCCAGTAGTATTGACAGTAGCAATCAGCCCCAGCATTTT. This codes for CASSIDSSNQPQHF. V usage is TRBV19 and J usage is TRBJ1-5; TRBD1 might be the D (5 bases). This CDR3 comprises 14 residues. Between the trimmed V and J ends, which lost 3 bases and 0 bases, there was a span of 6 bases. Germline V gene sequence: CDR1 LNHDA, CDR2 SQIVND (reference sequence). The full variable domain, its missing parts supplied by reference TRBV19 and TRBJ1-5, is DGGITQSPKYLFRKEGQNVTLSCEQNLNHDAMYWYRQDPGQGLRLIYYSQIVNDFQKGDIAEGYSVSREKKESFPLTVTSAQKNPTAFYLCASSIDSSNQPQHFGDGTRLSIL.

The CDR3 reads CASSFNWQEVSTDTQYF. The DNA of the CDR3 is TGTGCCAGCAGTTTTAATTGGCAGGAGGTGAGCACAGATACGCAGTATTTT. The gene calls are TRBV28 and TRBJ2-3; D is perhaps TRBD2 (5 bases). CDR1 MDHEN and CDR2 SYDVKM come from the germline V gene. The V end was cut by 3 bases, the J end by 0 bases, with 16 bases between. CDR3 length: 17 residues.

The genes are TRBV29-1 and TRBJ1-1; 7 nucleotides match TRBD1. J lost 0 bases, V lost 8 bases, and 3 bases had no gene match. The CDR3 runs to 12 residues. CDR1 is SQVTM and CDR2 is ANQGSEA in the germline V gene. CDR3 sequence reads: CSSGQMNTEAFF. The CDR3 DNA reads TGCAGCTCGGGACAGATGAACACTGAAGCTTTCTTT.

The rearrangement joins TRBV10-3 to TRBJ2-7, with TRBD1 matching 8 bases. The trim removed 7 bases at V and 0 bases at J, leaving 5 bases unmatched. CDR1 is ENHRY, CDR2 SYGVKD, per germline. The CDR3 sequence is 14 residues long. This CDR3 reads CAITPGQGSYEQYF. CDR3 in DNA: TGTGCCATCACTCCCGGACAGGGCTCCTACGAGCAGTACTTC.

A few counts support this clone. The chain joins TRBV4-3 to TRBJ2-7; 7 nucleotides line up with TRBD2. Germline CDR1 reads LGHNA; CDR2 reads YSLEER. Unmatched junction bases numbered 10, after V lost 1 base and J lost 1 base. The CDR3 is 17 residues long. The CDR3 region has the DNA TGCGCCAGCAGCCAAGGATTGGCTAGCGGATATTCCTACGAGCAGTACTTC. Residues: CASSQGLASGYSYEQYF.

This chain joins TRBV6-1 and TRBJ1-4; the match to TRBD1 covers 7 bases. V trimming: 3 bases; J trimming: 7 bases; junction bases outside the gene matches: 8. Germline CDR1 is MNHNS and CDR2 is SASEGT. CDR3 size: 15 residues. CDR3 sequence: CASSEGDRESEKLFF. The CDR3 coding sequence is TGTGCCAGCAGTGAGGGAGACAGGGAGTCTGAAAAACTGTTTTTT.

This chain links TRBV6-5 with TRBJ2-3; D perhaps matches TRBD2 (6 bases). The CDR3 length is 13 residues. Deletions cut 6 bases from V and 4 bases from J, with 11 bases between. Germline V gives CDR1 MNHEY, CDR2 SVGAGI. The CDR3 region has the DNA TGTGCCAGCAGGGGGGGTTTGGCAGATACGCAGTATTTT. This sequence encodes CASRGGLADTQYF.

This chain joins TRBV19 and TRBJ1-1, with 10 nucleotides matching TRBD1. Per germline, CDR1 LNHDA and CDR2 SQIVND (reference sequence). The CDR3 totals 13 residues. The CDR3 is CASGQGVNTEAFF. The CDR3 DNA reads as TGTGCTTCCGGACAGGGGGTGAACACTGAAGCTTTCTTT.

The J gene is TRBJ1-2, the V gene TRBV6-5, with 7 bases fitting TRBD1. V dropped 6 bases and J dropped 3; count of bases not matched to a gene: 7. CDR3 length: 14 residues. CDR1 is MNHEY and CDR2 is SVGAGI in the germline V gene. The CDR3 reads CASRMVTGDYGYTF. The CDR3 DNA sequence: TGTGCCAGCAGGATGGTAACAGGGGACTATGGCTACACCTTC.

The CDR3 loop reads CASSFGTGDNSPLHF. Written as DNA, the CDR3 is TGTGCCAGCAGTTTCGGGACAGGGGATAATTCACCCCTCCACTTT. The chain joins TRBV6-5 to TRBJ1-6, with 10 bases fitting TRBD1. This CDR3 region has 15 residues. Germline lookup yields CDR1 MNHEY and CDR2 SVGAGI. The junction had 2 bases not matched to a gene; V was cut back by 4 bases and J by 5 bases.

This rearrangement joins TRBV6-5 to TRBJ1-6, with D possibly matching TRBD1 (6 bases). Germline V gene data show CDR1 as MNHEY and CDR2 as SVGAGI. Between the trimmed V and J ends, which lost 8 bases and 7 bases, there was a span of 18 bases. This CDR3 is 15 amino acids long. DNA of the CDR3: TGTGCCAGCGCCCGAGGGGGTCTAGGCAATTCACCCCTCCACTTT. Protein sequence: CASARGGLGNSPLHF.

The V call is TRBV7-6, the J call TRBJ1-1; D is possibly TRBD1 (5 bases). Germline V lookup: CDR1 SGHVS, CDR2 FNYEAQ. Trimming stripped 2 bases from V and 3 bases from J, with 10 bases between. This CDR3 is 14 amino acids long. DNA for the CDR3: TGTGCCAGCAGCTTACTAGGGGAGGACACTGAAGCTTTCTTT. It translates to CASSLLGEDTEAFF.

The CDR3 nucleotides read TGTGCCAGCGGGGGGACAGGGAGAATCGGGTTCACCTACGAGCAGTACTTC. Encoded protein: CASGGTGRIGFTYEQYF. V gene TRBV7-9 combines with J gene TRBJ2-7; 9 bases agree with TRBD1. The trim removed 8 bases at V and 2 bases at J, leaving 16 bases unmatched. The CDR3 extends over 17 amino acids. CDR1 and CDR2 from the germline V gene are SEHNR and FQNEAQ (reference sequence).

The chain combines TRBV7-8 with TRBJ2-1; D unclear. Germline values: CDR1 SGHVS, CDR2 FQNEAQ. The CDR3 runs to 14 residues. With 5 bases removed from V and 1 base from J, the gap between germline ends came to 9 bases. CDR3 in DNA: TGTGCCAGCAGCCCCCCCGCGTCCTACAATGAGCAGTTCTTC. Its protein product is CASSPPASYNEQFF.

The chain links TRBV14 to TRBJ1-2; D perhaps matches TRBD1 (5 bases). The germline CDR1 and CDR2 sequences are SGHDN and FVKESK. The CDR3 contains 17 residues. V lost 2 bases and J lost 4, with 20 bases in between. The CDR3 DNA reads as TGTGCCAGCAGCCAAAGGAGGGCAGGGAACCCCTCCTATGGCTACACCTTC. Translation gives CASSQRRAGNPSYGYTF. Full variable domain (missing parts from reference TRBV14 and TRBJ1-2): EAGVTQFPSHSVIEKGQTVTLRCDPISGHDNLYWYRRVMGKEIKFLLHFVKESKQDESGMPNNRFLAERTGGTYSTLKVQPAELEDSGVYFCASSQRRAGNPSYGYTFGSGTRLTVV.

The CDR3 DNA reads TGTGCCAGCAGCGACCCCCGGACTAGCGACTCCTACGAGCAGTACTTC. It is translated as CASSDPRTSDSYEQYF. The gene calls are TRBV7-6 and TRBJ2-7; 9 bases are a match to TRBD2. Germline CDR1 reads SGHVS; CDR2 reads FNYEAQ. The CDR3 runs 16 residues. With V trimmed by 5 bases and J by 0 bases, 8 bases remained unmatched.

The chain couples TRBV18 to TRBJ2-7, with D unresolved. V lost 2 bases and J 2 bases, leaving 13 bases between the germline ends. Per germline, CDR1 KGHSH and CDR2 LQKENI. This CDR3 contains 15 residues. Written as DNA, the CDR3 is TGTGCCAGCTCACCAGTATCCGCGAACCCCTACGAGCAGTACTTC. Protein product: CASSPVSANPYEQYF.

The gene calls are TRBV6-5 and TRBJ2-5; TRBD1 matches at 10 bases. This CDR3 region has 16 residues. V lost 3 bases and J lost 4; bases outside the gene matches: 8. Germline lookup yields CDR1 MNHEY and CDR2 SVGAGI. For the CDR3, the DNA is TGTGCCAGCAGTTATAACGGACAGGGGGTGAGAGAGACCCAGTACTTC. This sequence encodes CASSYNGQGVRETQYF.

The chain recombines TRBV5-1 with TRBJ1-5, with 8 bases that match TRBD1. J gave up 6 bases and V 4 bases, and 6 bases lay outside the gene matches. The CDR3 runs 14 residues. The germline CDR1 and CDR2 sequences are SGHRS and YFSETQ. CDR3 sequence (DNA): TGCGCCAGCAGCCTCGGACAGGGCAGTCAGCCCCAGCATTTT. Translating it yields CASSLGQGSQPQHF. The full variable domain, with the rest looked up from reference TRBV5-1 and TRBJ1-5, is KAGVTQTPRYLIKTRGQQVTLSCSPISGHRSVSWYQQTPGQGLQFLFEYFSETQRNKGNFPGRFSGRQFSNSRSEMNVSTLELGDSALYLCASSLGQGSQPQHFGDGTRLSIL.

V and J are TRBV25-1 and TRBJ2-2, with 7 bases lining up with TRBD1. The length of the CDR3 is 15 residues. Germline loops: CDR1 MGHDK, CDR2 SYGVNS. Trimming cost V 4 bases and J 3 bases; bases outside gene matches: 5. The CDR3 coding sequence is TGTGCCAGCAGTGGTGGGACAGCCCACACCGGGGAGCTGTTTTTT. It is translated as CASSGGTAHTGELFF.

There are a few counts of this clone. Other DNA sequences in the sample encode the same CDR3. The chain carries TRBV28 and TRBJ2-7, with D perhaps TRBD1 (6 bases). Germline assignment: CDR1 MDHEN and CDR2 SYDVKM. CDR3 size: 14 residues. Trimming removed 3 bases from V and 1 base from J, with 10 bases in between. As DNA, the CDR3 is TGTGCCAGCAGTTTTGGAACAGGGTCCTACGAGCAGTACTTC. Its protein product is CASSFGTGSYEQYF. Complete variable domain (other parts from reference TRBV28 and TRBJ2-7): DVKVTQSSRYLVKRTGEKVFLECVQDMDHENMFWYRQDPGLGLRLIYFSYDVKMKEKGDIPEGYSVSREKKERFSLILESASTNQTSMYLCASSFGTGSYEQYFGPGTRLTVT.

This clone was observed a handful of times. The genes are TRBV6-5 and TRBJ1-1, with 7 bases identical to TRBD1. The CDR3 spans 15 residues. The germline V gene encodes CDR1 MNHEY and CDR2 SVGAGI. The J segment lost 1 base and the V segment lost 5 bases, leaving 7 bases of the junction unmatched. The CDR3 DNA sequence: TGTGCCAGCAGTCCTGGGACAGAAACGAACACTGAAGCTTTCTTT. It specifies CASSPGTETNTEAFF.

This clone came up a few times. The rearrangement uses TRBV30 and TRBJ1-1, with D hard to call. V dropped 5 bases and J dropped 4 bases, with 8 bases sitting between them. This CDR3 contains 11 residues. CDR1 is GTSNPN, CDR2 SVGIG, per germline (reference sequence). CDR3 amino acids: CAWGETTEAFF. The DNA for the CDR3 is TGTGCCTGGGGGGAGACCACTGAAGCTTTCTTT.

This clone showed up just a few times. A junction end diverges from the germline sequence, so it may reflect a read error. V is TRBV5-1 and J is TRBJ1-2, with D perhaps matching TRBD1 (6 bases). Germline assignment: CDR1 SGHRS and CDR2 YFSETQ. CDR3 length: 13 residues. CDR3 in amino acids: CASSLGLQGSPEF. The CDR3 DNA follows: TGCGCCAGCAGCTTGGGTTTACAGGGTTCGCCCGAATTC.

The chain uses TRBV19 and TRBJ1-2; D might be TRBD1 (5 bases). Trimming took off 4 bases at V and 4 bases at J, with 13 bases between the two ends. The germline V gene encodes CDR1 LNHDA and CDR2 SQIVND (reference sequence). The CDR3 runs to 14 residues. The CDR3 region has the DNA TGTGCCAGTAGTAGAGGAACAGGAGTCTATGGCTACACCTTC. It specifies CASSRGTGVYGYTF.

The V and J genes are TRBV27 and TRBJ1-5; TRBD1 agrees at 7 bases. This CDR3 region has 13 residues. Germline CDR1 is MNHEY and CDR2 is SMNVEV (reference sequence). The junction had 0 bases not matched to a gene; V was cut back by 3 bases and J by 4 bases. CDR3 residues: CASSFRGNQPQHF. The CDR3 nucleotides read TGTGCCAGCAGTTTCAGGGGGAATCAGCCCCAGCATTTT.